Listed here is a single T cell receptor (beta chain). Original analysis: Reference gene primer amplification yielded estimated nucleated cell counts. Sequencing was performed with immunoSEQ multiplex PCR; in TCRdb, only in-frame clones are kept and a portion is missing. The V and J calls and clone size were taken over from that table, and D and trimming were inferred from the DNA. The table has 120,000 or so clones, around 87% seen once. Trimming took off 0 bases at V and 5 bases at J, with 11 bases between the two ends. This CDR3 contains 14 residues. CDR1 is KGHSH, CDR2 LQKENI, per germline. The data stem from a study of blood T cell repertoires in COVID-19. Whole-study context: Sites across the United States, Italy and Spain contributed samples from acute and convalescent COVID-19.

Sequenced sample: peripheral blood. The TCR sequence derives from a man aged 70-80 years with active or convalescent COVID-19. The chain employs TRBV18 and TRBJ2-7; D is perhaps TRBD2 (5 bases). The CDR3 reads CASSPPGREHEQYF. The CDR3 coding sequence is TGTGCCAGCTCACCACCGGGCCGGGAACACGAGCAGTACTTC.